These 17 T cell receptor beta chains came from one sample sequenced in a study of cytomegalovirus exposure and HLA in healthy donors. 60 Vbeta and 13 Jbeta primers were used in PCR. Clones were read by immunoSEQ multiplex PCR, and TCRdb kept only the in-frame ones, dropping some. The table lists about 140,000 clones, approximately 80% of them singletons. The specimen sequenced was PBMCs. All receptors come from a woman aged 40 to 49 in good health and CMV-seronegative.

The chain combines TRBV2 with TRBJ1-4, with unresolved D. Germline loops: CDR1 SNHLY, CDR2 FYNNEI. The CDR3 sequence is 14 residues long. V lost 6 bases and J 1 base, leaving 9 bases between the germline ends. The CDR3 region is CASRATITNEKLFF. The CDR3 coding sequence is TGTGCCAGCAGAGCGACGATAACTAATGAAAAACTGTTTTTT.

Only one count was recorded for this clone. A much bigger clone sits one base away, suggesting this may be a read error. Other nucleotide sequences from this sample produce the same CDR3. The chain employs TRBV27 and TRBJ2-7, with a possible D match to TRBD1 (6 bases). This CDR3 region has 14 residues. CDR1 MNHEY and CDR2 SMNVEV come from the germline V gene (reference sequence). V lost 6 bases, J lost 2 bases, and 14 bases lay in between. CDR3 coding DNA: TGTGCCAGCAGCTTCTTCAAGGGGGCCTACGAGCAGTACTTC. The encoded protein is CASSFFKGAYEQYF.

This rearrangement joins TRBV7-2 to TRBJ2-5; TRBD1 agrees at 7 bases. Germline-derived CDR1 and CDR2 are SGHTA and FQGNSA. Trimming at V came to 4 bases and at J to 8 bases, leaving 1 base not matched to a gene. The CDR3 spans 11 residues. The DNA for the CDR3 is TGTGCCAGCAGCTCAGGGGGAACCCAGTACTTC. It translates to CASSSGGTQYF.

CDR3 DNA: TGCGCCAGCAGCCAAGATCAAATTAACGGAGCCTCCGAGCAGTTCTTC. This codes for CASSQDQINGASEQFF. The J gene is TRBJ2-1, the V gene TRBV4-3; no definite D call. Germline V gives CDR1 LGHNA, CDR2 YSLEER. The CDR3 has 16 amino acids. V lost 0 bases to trimming and J lost 10 bases, with 19 bases between them.

As concerns this clone: The same CDR3 arises from other DNA sequences in this sample as well. The chain carries TRBV30 and TRBJ1-6, with 7 bases lining up with TRBD1. Germline V gene lookup returns CDR1 GTSNPN and CDR2 SVGIG (reference sequence). V dropped 0 bases and J dropped 7; count of bases not matched to a gene: 3. The CDR3 has 14 amino acids. The CDR3 loop is CAWSVGTDNSPLHF. DNA of the CDR3: TGTGCCTGGAGTGTCGGGACAGACAATTCACCCCTCCACTTT.

The V and J genes are TRBV9 and TRBJ2-3; TRBD2 matches 7 bases. The CDR3 is 16 amino acids. Germline-derived CDR1 and CDR2 are SGDLS and YYNGEE. V trimming: 4 bases; J trimming: 1 base; junction bases outside the gene matches: 9. The CDR3 reads CASSFPLAGGTDTQYF. In nucleotides, the CDR3 is TGTGCCAGCAGCTTTCCCTTAGCGGGCGGCACAGATACGCAGTATTTT.

The rearrangement joins TRBV6-5 to TRBJ2-7; 9 bases are a match to TRBD1. Germline V gives CDR1 MNHEY, CDR2 SVGAGI. This CDR3 has 15 amino acids. V lost 5 bases to trimming and J lost 5 bases; unmatched junction nucleotides: 10. The CDR3 region has the DNA TGTGCCAGCAGTAGACCCGGGACAGGGAAACACGAGCAGTACTTC. This gives the protein CASSRPGTGKHEQYF.

This sequence joins TRBV5-4 and TRBJ2-5; TRBD2 aligns across 10 bases. CDR3 size: 19 residues. The junction had 16 bases not matched to a gene; V was cut back by 0 bases and J by 5 bases. Germline CDR1 SGHNT, CDR2 YYREEE (reference sequence). CDR3 DNA sequence: TGTGCCAGCAGCTTGGCTCTGGGGCTAGCGGGAGTGTGGGGGGAGACCCAGTACTTC. It encodes CASSLALGLAGVWGETQYF.

V usage is TRBV27 and J usage is TRBJ1-1; D unclear. CDR1 is MNHEY, CDR2 SMNVEV, per germline (reference sequence). This CDR3 region has 13 residues. Trimming removed 5 bases at V and 6 bases at J, with 13 bases between. The CDR3 sequence is CASSPLLAAEAFF. The CDR3 DNA is TGTGCCAGCAGTCCCCTCCTGGCGGCTGAAGCTTTCTTT.

This clone occurred a few times. The genes are TRBV6-5 and TRBJ1-3, with 8 bases identical to TRBD1. CDR1 MNHEY and CDR2 SVGAGI come from the germline V gene. V dropped 5 bases and J dropped 10; count of bases not matched to a gene: 4. The CDR3 extends over 12 amino acids. The CDR3 loop is CASSPRTGTIYF. The CDR3 coding sequence is TGTGCCAGCAGTCCTAGGACAGGGACCATATATTTT.

The chain recombines TRBV2 with TRBJ2-2; no firm D call. CDR3 length: 14 amino acids. Germline V gives CDR1 SNHLY, CDR2 FYNNEI. Trimming cost V 3 bases and J 2 bases, with 7 bases left between them. The CDR3 coding sequence is TGTGCCAGCAGTGAGCGAGTTAACACCGGGGAGCTGTTTTTT. Protein product: CASSERVNTGELFF. Full variable domain (outside the CDR3, taken from reference TRBV2 and TRBJ2-2): EPEVTQTPSHQVTQMGQEVILRCVPISNHLYFYWYRQILGQKVEFLVSFYNNEISEKSEIFDDQFSVERPDGSNFTLKIRSTKLEDSAMYFCASSERVNTGELFFGEGSRLTVL.

This rearrangement joins TRBV9 to TRBJ2-2; weak D call: TRBD2 (6 bases). The germline gives CDR1 SGDLS, CDR2 YYNGEE. Trimming took 4 bases from V and 0 from J, leaving 13 bases between them. The CDR3 runs to 16 residues. CDR3 in DNA: TGTGCCAGCAGCCCGCGGGGCGACGCGAACACCGGGGAGCTGTTTTTT. This gives the protein CASSPRGDANTGELFF.

The chain is built from TRBV7-9 and TRBJ2-3, with D possibly being TRBD2 (6 bases). The CDR3 spans 16 residues. Germline CDR1 is SEHNR and CDR2 is FQNEAQ (reference sequence). V lost 2 bases to trimming and J lost 2 bases, with 14 bases between them. DNA of the CDR3: TGTGCCAGCAGCTTAATATTAGGACTACACACAGATACGCAGTATTTT. Translation gives CASSLILGLHTDTQYF.

This chain uses TRBV19 with TRBJ1-2, with D possibly TRBD1 on 6 matching bases. In germline, CDR1 is LNHDA, CDR2 SQIVND (reference sequence). Trimming removed 6 bases from V and 4 bases from J, with 18 bases in between. The CDR3 contains 15 residues. Written as DNA, the CDR3 is TGTGCCAGTAGCCCGGTGGCAGGGGAGTTCTATGGCTACACCTTC. This translates into CASSPVAGEFYGYTF.

V usage is TRBV21-1 and J usage is TRBJ1-4; TRBD1, as called in the table, went unchecked against the DNA. TRBV21-1 is a listed pseudogene. The CDR3 is made up of 17 amino acids. CDR3 residues: CASVQKGGSSNCEKLFF. CDR3 coding DNA: TGTGCCAGTGTACAAAAAGGGGGCTCCTCGAACTGTGAAAAACTGTTTTTT.

This clone was recorded a few times. The chain has TRBV5-1 and TRBJ2-5, with a tentative D call TRBD2 (6 bases). V lost 1 base and J lost 2, with 12 bases in between. The CDR3 sequence is 15 residues long. Germline CDR1 is SGHRS and CDR2 is YFSETQ. The CDR3 sequence is CASSLNAGFQETQYF. The CDR3 nucleotides read TGCGCCAGCAGCTTGAACGCGGGATTTCAAGAGACCCAGTACTTC.

This clone was recorded once. The chain has TRBV4-2 and TRBJ1-5; 11 bases line up with TRBD1. CDR1 is LGHNA, CDR2 YNFKEQ, per germline. Trimming took 4 bases from V and 6 from J; bases not matched to a gene: 11. CDR3 length: 17 residues. CDR3 region: CASSPTGTGGGSQPQHF. The DNA for the CDR3 is TGTGCCAGCAGCCCAACCGGGACAGGGGGTGGGAGTCAGCCCCAGCATTTT.